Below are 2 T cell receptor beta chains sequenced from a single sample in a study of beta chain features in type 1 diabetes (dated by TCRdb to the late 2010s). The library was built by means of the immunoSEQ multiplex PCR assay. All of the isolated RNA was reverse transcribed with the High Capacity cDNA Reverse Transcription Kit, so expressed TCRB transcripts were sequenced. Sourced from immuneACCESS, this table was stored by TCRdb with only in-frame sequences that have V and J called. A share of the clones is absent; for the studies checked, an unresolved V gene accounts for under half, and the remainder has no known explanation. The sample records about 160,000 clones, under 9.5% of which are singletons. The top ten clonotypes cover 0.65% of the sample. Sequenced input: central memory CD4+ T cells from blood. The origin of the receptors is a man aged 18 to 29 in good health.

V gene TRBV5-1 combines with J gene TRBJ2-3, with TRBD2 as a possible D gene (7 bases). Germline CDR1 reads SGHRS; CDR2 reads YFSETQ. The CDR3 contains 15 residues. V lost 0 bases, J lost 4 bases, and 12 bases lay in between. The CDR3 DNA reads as TGCGCCAGCAGCTTGGTAGGCGGGGGCCCAGATACGCAGTATTTT. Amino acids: CASSLVGGGPDTQYF.

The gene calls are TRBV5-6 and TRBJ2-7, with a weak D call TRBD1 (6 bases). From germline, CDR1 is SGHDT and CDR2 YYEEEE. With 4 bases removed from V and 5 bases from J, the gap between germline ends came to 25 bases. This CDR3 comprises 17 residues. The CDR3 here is CASSPQAGASVGDEQYF. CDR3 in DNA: TGTGCCAGCAGCCCCCAGGCAGGGGCATCTGTAGGTGACGAGCAGTACTTC. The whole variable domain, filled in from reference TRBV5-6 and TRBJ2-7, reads DAGVTQSPTHLIKTRGQQVTLRCSPKSGHDTVSWYQQALGQGPQFIFQYYEEEERQRGNFPDRFSGHQFPNYSSELNVNALLLGDSALYLCASSPQAGASVGDEQYFGPGTRLTVT.